The rows below give T cell receptor beta chains drawn from one sample of a study of a mutant IDH1 vaccine in newly diagnosed glioma. These receptors have no identified antigens. TCRdb's copy holds only in-frame clones and misses some; the assay was immunoSEQ multiplex PCR. The repertoire has approximately 60,000 clones, approximately 86% of them found once; the top ten carry approximately 3%. The sample here was PBMCs, taken from a glioma patient whose treatment included an IDH1 peptide vaccine. These receptors originate from a young woman with glioma. Some clones in this sample may be carry-over from other donors' samples. Each CDR3 is given with its conserved first and last residue. A D gene is named only where the DNA matches it firmly. The size field is filled for only some rows; it gives once, few, many or a size class.

cdr3_aa | cdr3_nt | d_call | j_call | clone_size | v_call
CASSSEGSDSPLHF | TGTGCCAGCAGCTCGGAAGGATCCGATTCACCCCTCCACTTT | NA | TRBJ1-6 | NA | TRBV7-6
CAISELGASGSPLTDTQYF | TGTGCCATCAGTGAGTTGGGGGCGAGCGGGAGCCCTCTCACAGATACGCAGTATTTT | TRBD2 | TRBJ2-3 | NA | TRBV10-3
CASSGNRQGRNTIYF | TGTGCCAGCAGCGGAAATCGACAGGGACGAAACACCATATATTTT | TRBD1 | TRBJ1-3 | NA | TRBV9
CASSIAPLRGQYF | TGTGCCAGTAGTATAGCGCCCCTAAGGGGTCAGTACTTC | NA | TRBJ2-4 | NA | TRBV19
CASSSRKAGSHEQFF | TGTGCCAGCAGCTCACGGAAAGCGGGATCACATGAGCAGTTCTTC | TRBD2 | TRBJ2-1 | NA | TRBV6-5
CASSSDYRQPQHF | TGTGCCAGCAGCTCTGATTATCGTCAGCCCCAGCATTTT | NA | TRBJ1-5 | NA | TRBV7-9
CASSPRDRAGTDTQYF | TGTGCCAGCAGCCCACGGGACAGGGCAGGTACAGATACGCAGTATTTT | TRBD1 | TRBJ2-3 | NA | TRBV9
CASSLAGGRQETQYF | TGTGCCAGCAGCTTAGCGGGGGGGCGGCAAGAGACCCAGTACTTC | TRBD2 | TRBJ2-5 | NA | TRBV5-4
CASSLDRDIETQYF | TGTGCCAGCAGCTTAGATCGGGACATAGAGACCCAGTACTTC | NA | TRBJ2-5 | NA | TRBV11-2
CASSYSDYYNEQFF | TGTGCCAGCAGTTACTCTGACTACTACAATGAGCAGTTCTTC | NA | TRBJ2-1 | NA | TRBV6-5
CASSLPAYRSNHTIYF | TGTGCCAGCAGCTTACCCGCCTACAGGTCAAACCACACCATATATTTT | NA | TRBJ1-3 | NA | TRBV7-8
CASSQGAGGDTQYF | TGTGCCAGCAGCCAAGGGGCTGGAGGAGATACGCAGTATTTT | NA | TRBJ2-3 | NA | TRBV14
CASSQDLGAQQFF | TGCGCCAGCAGCCAAGATCTGGGCGCGCAGCAGTTCTTC | NA | TRBJ2-1 | NA | TRBV4-1
CASIGQGIYNEQFF | TGTGCCAGCATTGGGCAGGGGATCTACAATGAGCAGTTCTTC | NA | TRBJ2-1 | NA | TRBV27
CASTPTVGNTIYF | TGTGCCAGTACCCCGACAGTAGGAAACACCATATATTTT | NA | TRBJ1-3 | few | TRBV19
CASSGRQGSPLHF | TGTGCCAGCAGCGGTAGACAGGGGTCACCCCTCCACTTT | TRBD1 | TRBJ1-6 | NA | TRBV7-2